One and the same sample provided the 30 T cell receptor beta chains below, sequenced in a study of blood T cell repertoires in COVID-19. Sequencing was performed with immunoSEQ multiplex PCR; in TCRdb, only in-frame clones are kept and a portion is missing. This table has about 260,000 clones, approximately 85% appearing once. Material: peripheral blood. These receptors were obtained from a human donor in a cohort sampled during active COVID-19.

The rearrangement uses TRBV7-3 and TRBJ1-2; tentatively, D is TRBD1 (6 bases). Germline V CDR1 and CDR2: SGHTA, FQGTGA. The CDR3 has 15 amino acids. V lost 5 bases, J lost 2 bases, and 15 bases lay in between. The CDR3 protein is CASSVTGLTNYGYTF. The CDR3 DNA sequence: TGTGCCAGCAGCGTTACAGGGTTGACGAACTATGGCTACACCTTC.

CDR3 in DNA: TGTGCCAGCCCCGGGGGAGTAGGTCAAGAGACCCAGTACTTC. Translated: CASPGGVGQETQYF. This rearrangement joins TRBV19 to TRBJ2-5, with D possibly being TRBD2 (6 bases). The CDR3 totals 14 residues. V dropped 9 bases and J dropped 2 bases, with 16 bases sitting between them. Germline CDR1 LNHDA, CDR2 SQIVND (reference sequence).

The count of this clone is one. The V and J genes are TRBV28 and TRBJ2-7; D might be TRBD1 (6 bases). This CDR3 is 18 amino acids long. V was pared by 4 bases and J by 4 bases, with 26 bases between. Looked up from germline, CDR1 is MDHEN and CDR2 is SYDVKM. In DNA form, the CDR3 reads TGTGCCAGCAGTTCCTATTACAACAGGGCAAAGTCCTTTTACGAGCAGTACTTC. This gives the protein CASSSYYNRAKSFYEQYF.

The chain uses TRBV5-1 and TRBJ1-1; possible D gene TRBD1, 5 bases. The V and J ends lost 0 bases and 5 bases respectively, with 14 bases between them. The germline gives CDR1 SGHRS, CDR2 YFSETQ. The CDR3 covers 15 residues. This CDR3 is CASSLDSRGFTEAFF. CDR3 nucleotides: TGCGCCAGCAGCTTGGATTCTAGGGGATTTACTGAAGCTTTCTTT.

This chain connects TRBV11-2 to TRBJ2-7; the D gene is possibly TRBD1 (5 bases). V dropped 0 bases and J dropped 0 bases, with 9 bases sitting between them. CDR1 and CDR2 (germline): SGHAT, FQNNGV. The CDR3 loop spans 15 amino acids. CDR3 sequence reads: CASSLESGNSYEQYF. The CDR3, as DNA: TGTGCCAGCAGCTTAGAATCAGGGAACTCCTACGAGCAGTACTTC.

This chain links TRBV18 with TRBJ1-1; 9 bases line up with TRBD1. J gave up 7 bases and V 2 bases, and 5 bases lay outside the gene matches. This CDR3 is built from 14 residues. Germline CDR1 and CDR2: KGHSH and LQKENI. CDR3 amino acids: CASSPGTGTNEAFF. The CDR3 DNA reads TGTGCCAGCTCACCAGGGACAGGGACGAATGAAGCTTTCTTT. Using reference TRBV18 and TRBJ1-1 for the parts outside the CDR3, the full variable domain is NAGVMQNPRHLVRRRGQEARLRCSPMKGHSHVYWYRQLPEEGLKFMVYLQKENIIDESGMPKERFSAEFPKEGPSILRIQQVVRGDSAAYFCASSPGTGTNEAFFGQGTRLTVV.

The chain combines TRBV7-9 with TRBJ2-7; maybe TRBD1 (7 bases). This CDR3 spans 16 amino acids. The germline gives CDR1 SEHNR, CDR2 FQNEAQ (reference sequence). The germline V and J ends were trimmed by 5 bases and 2 bases, with 19 bases remaining between them. The CDR3 region is CASSRRDSSSPYEQYF. CDR3 nucleotide sequence: TGTGCCAGCAGCCGGAGGGACAGTTCTTCCCCCTACGAGCAGTACTTC.

V usage is TRBV27 and J usage is TRBJ1-4; D is ambiguous. The germline V gene has CDR1 MNHEY and CDR2 SMNVEV (reference sequence). The CDR3 sequence is 15 residues long. V was cut by 6 bases and J by 0 bases, with 11 bases left in between. The CDR3 nucleotides read TGTGCCAGCAGCCCGAACAGTGCAACTAATGAAAAACTGTTTTTT. Translating it yields CASSPNSATNEKLFF.

The chain joins TRBV4-1 to TRBJ2-7; maybe TRBD1 (6 bases). The CDR3 consists of 15 residues. Germline CDR1 MGHRA, CDR2 YSYEKL. Trimming took off 4 bases at V and 2 bases at J, with 15 bases between the two ends. CDR3 sequence reads: CASSLESGTPYEQYF. Written as DNA, the CDR3 is TGCGCCAGCAGCCTAGAATCGGGGACACCCTACGAGCAGTACTTC.

The rearrangement links TRBV19 to TRBJ1-4, with D perhaps TRBD1 (5 bases). Trimming cost V 3 bases and J 3 bases, with 14 bases left between them. Germline-derived CDR1 and CDR2 are LNHDA and SQIVND (reference sequence). This CDR3 is built from 16 residues. For the CDR3, the DNA is TGTGCCAGTAGTATTAATAGGGGAAGTTCTAATGAAAAACTGTTTTTT. This codes for CASSINRGSSNEKLFF.

The CDR3 bases are TGTGCCAGCAGCGTAGGGGGACAGGGCTCTGGGGCCAACGTCCTGACTTTC. It yields the protein CASSVGGQGSGANVLTF. The chain has TRBV9 and TRBJ2-6; TRBD1 aligns across 9 bases. Germline-derived CDR1 and CDR2 are SGDLS and YYNGEE. Trimming removed 0 bases from V and 0 bases from J; junction bases left unmatched: 1. The CDR3 consists of 17 residues. Filled out from reference TRBV9 and TRBJ2-6, the complete variable domain reads DSGVTQTPKHLITATGQRVTLRCSPRSGDLSVYWYQQSLDQGLQFLIQYYNGEERAKGNILERFSAQQFPDLHSELNLSSLELGDSALYFCASSVGGQGSGANVLTFGAGSRLTVL.

V and J are TRBV10-3 and TRBJ2-7, with D possibly TRBD2 on 5 matching bases. Germline V gene data show CDR1 as ENHRY and CDR2 as SYGVKD. CDR3 size: 15 residues. V was cut by 2 bases and J by 2 bases, with 13 bases left in between. The CDR3 region is CAISEAPRAAYEQYF. CDR3 bases: TGTGCCATCAGTGAGGCCCCAAGAGCGGCCTACGAGCAGTACTTC.

The chain joins TRBV30 to TRBJ2-7; D may be TRBD2 (5 bases). Germline CDR1 is GTSNPN and CDR2 is SVGIG (reference sequence). CDR3 length: 12 amino acids. The V end was cut by 0 bases, the J end by 6 bases, with 9 bases between. CDR3: CAWSVKGGEQYF. CDR3 DNA: TGTGCCTGGAGTGTAAAAGGAGGCGAGCAGTACTTC.

As for this clone: Other DNA sequences in the sample encode the same CDR3. The genes are TRBV6-5 and TRBJ1-2, with 7 bases aligning to TRBD1. The germline V gene encodes CDR1 MNHEY and CDR2 SVGAGI. This CDR3 is built from 13 residues. With 5 bases clipped from V and 4 bases from J, the junction kept 4 bases outside the gene matches. For the CDR3, the DNA is TGTGCCAGCAGTCGCTCAGGGGGCTATGGCTACACCTTC. Amino acid sequence: CASSRSGGYGYTF.

This chain joins TRBV25-1 and TRBJ1-2; TRBD1 might be the D (6 bases). Germline CDR1 MGHDK, CDR2 SYGVNS. The V and J ends lost 5 bases and 2 bases respectively, with 12 bases between them. CDR3 length equals 14 residues. In DNA form, the CDR3 reads TGTGCCAGCAGTAAGGGGGTTCTCAACTATGGCTACACCTTC. Protein sequence: CASSKGVLNYGYTF.

The chain couples TRBV10-3 to TRBJ1-4, with D possibly TRBD1 on 5 matching bases. The germline V gene encodes CDR1 ENHRY and CDR2 SYGVKD. The CDR3 sequence is 15 residues long. V was shortened by 3 bases and J by 3 bases, with 11 bases between the two germline ends. The CDR3 nucleotides are TGTGCCATCAGTGACGGAGTCAGGGCTAATGAAAAACTGTTTTTT. Translating gives CAISDGVRANEKLFF.

Concerning this clone: A read error may produce the germline difference seen at one junction end. The gene calls are TRBV7-7 and TRBJ2-5; D might be TRBD2 (6 bases). CDR3 length: 15 residues. Germline V gives CDR1 SSHAT, CDR2 FNYEAQ (reference sequence). The DNA of the CDR3 is TGTGCTAGCAGCTATGCAGGAGGGCGCCTGGAGACCCAGTACTTC. It yields the protein CASSYAGGRLETQYF.

This clone has just one count. The chain uses TRBV25-1 and TRBJ1-1; perhaps TRBD1 as D (6 bases). V lost 2 bases and J 4 bases, leaving 14 bases between the germline ends. The germline CDR1 and CDR2 sequences are MGHDK and SYGVNS. The CDR3 is made up of 15 amino acids. The CDR3 DNA is TGTGCCAGCAGTGAAACAGGGTCACGGGGCACTGAAGCTTTCTTT. Its translation is CASSETGSRGTEAFF.

The CDR3 sequence is CATRFSGSGNTIYF. The CDR3 DNA follows: TGTGCCACCCGGTTTTCTGGCTCTGGAAACACCATATATTTT. The rearrangement uses TRBV6-6 and TRBJ1-3; D not resolved. Germline-derived CDR1 and CDR2 are MNHNY and SVGAGI (reference sequence). V lost 10 bases to trimming and J lost 0 bases, with 13 bases between them. The CDR3 spans 14 residues.

The chain has TRBV27 and TRBJ1-6; 7 bases line up with TRBD1. J gave up 7 bases and V 6 bases, and 12 bases lay outside the gene matches. CDR3 length equals 16 residues. Germline CDR1 and CDR2: MNHEY and SMNVEV (reference sequence). CDR3 protein: CASSWGPTGSNSPLHF. The CDR3 nucleotides read TGTGCCAGCAGCTGGGGCCCGACAGGGTCCAATTCACCCCTCCACTTT.

The chain is built from TRBV19 and TRBJ1-1, with D perhaps matching TRBD1 (5 bases). Trimming pared 0 bases from V and 3 bases from J, leaving 8 bases between. This CDR3 is 14 amino acids long. The V gene's germline CDR1 is LNHDA and CDR2 SQIVND (reference sequence). CDR3 coding DNA: TGTGCCAGTAGTATAGATTGGGGGGACACTGAAGCTTTCTTT. This codes for CASSIDWGDTEAFF.

The gene calls are TRBV29-1 and TRBJ2-7; 7 positions match TRBD1. The CDR3 consists of 14 residues. V was pared by 1 base and J by 6 bases, with 9 bases of the junction left unmatched. Germline values: CDR1 SQVTM, CDR2 ANQGSEA. CDR3 residues: CSVEGGTEWSEQYF. The CDR3 DNA reads TGCAGCGTTGAAGGTGGGACAGAATGGTCCGAGCAGTACTTC.

This sequence joins TRBV14 and TRBJ2-7; TRBD2 matches at 9 bases. V was pared by 2 bases and J by 6 bases, with 5 bases of the junction left unmatched. CDR1 is SGHDN, CDR2 FVKESK, per germline. CDR3 length: 14 residues. The CDR3 here is CASSQIAGVFEQYF. DNA for the CDR3: TGTGCCAGCAGCCAAATAGCGGGAGTCTTCGAGCAGTACTTC.

The chain couples TRBV5-1 to TRBJ1-4, with 7 bases lining up with TRBD1. V lost 3 bases and J lost 8; bases outside the gene matches: 7. Germline CDR1 SGHRS, CDR2 YFSETQ. The CDR3 runs to 14 residues. The CDR3 DNA reads TGCGCCAGCAGCTCCTCAGGGGGTGAAGAAAAACTGTTTTTT. This codes for CASSSSGGEEKLFF.

This sequence joins TRBV29-1 and TRBJ1-1, with a weak D call TRBD1 (5 bases). The CDR3 loop spans 12 amino acids. V was cut by 3 bases and J by 8 bases, with 13 bases left in between. Germline loops: CDR1 SQVTM, CDR2 ANQGSEA. The CDR3: CSVDSGGGEAFF. CDR3 coding DNA: TGCAGCGTTGACTCGGGGGGAGGCGAAGCTTTCTTT.

The chain uses TRBV14 and TRBJ2-7, with a possible D match to TRBD1 (5 bases). Germline loops: CDR1 SGHDN, CDR2 FVKESK. V was trimmed by 4 bases and J by 0 bases, leaving 13 bases between them. The CDR3 sequence is 15 residues long. The CDR3 DNA reads as TGTGCCAGCAGCCCGACGACAGTTCTCTCCTACGAGCAGTACTTC. Its protein product is CASSPTTVLSYEQYF.

This rearrangement joins TRBV7-6 to TRBJ2-3, with TRBD2 matching over 8 bases. The CDR3 totals 16 residues. Germline trimming cut 1 base from V and 5 bases from J; bases unmatched to any gene: 8. Germline loops: CDR1 SGHVS, CDR2 FNYEAQ. The CDR3 coding sequence is TGTGCCAGCAGCTTAGGAAGCGGGAGTATCGGAGATACGCAGTATTTT. Amino acids: CASSLGSGSIGDTQYF.

CDR3 loop: CASGLPRGVYNEQFF. The CDR3 DNA is TGTGCTAGTGGTTTGCCCCGCGGGGTATACAATGAGCAGTTCTTC. The chain combines TRBV12-5 with TRBJ2-1, with D perhaps TRBD2 (6 bases). The CDR3 is made up of 15 amino acids. Germline V gives CDR1 LGHNT, CDR2 FRNRAP. Trimming took off 2 bases at V and 4 bases at J, with 12 bases between the two ends. Supplemented by reference TRBV12-5 and TRBJ2-1, the full variable domain reads DARVTQTPRHKVTEMGQEVTMRCQPILGHNTVFWYRQTMMQGLELLAYFRNRAPLDDSGMPKDRFSAEMPDATLATLKIQPSEPRDSAVYFCASGLPRGVYNEQFFGPGTRLTVL.

This clone was recorded a few times. The rearrangement joins TRBV7-2 to TRBJ2-7, with TRBD2 matching 10 bases. Germline loops: CDR1 SGHTA, CDR2 FQGNSA. V dropped 3 bases and J dropped 4; count of bases not matched to a gene: 9. CDR3 length equals 16 residues. This CDR3 reads CASSFSGRPSVYEQYF. The CDR3 coding sequence is TGTGCCAGCAGCTTTAGCGGGAGGCCCTCCGTTTACGAGCAGTACTTC. Supplemented by reference TRBV7-2 and TRBJ2-7, the full variable domain reads GAGVSQSPSNKVTEKGKDVELRCDPISGHTALYWYRQSLGQGLEFLIYFQGNSAPDKSGLPSDRFSAERTGGSVSTLTIQRTQQEDSAVYLCASSFSGRPSVYEQYFGPGTRLTVT.

The rearrangement uses TRBV6-5 and TRBJ2-7, with 9 bases lining up with TRBD1. The trim removed 6 bases at V and 5 bases at J, leaving 11 bases unmatched. The CDR3 contains 15 residues. Germline V lookup: CDR1 MNHEY, CDR2 SVGAGI. In nucleotides, the CDR3 is TGTGCCAGCAGGTTCCGGGACAGGGCTTTCGACGAGCAGTACTTC. It codes for CASRFRDRAFDEQYF.